This entry describes one TCR beta chain. This clone was recorded at least ten times. This receptor's antigen is unknown. The input lacks base qualities; no much larger clone sits a single base away. The sample belongs to a study of metastatic and nonmetastatic thyroid tumors (dated by TCRdb to the early 2020s). The study in broad terms: Repertoires from peripheral blood and from tumor or nodule tissue samples of malignant and benign thyroid patients were compared. General conclusions and limits of the study: TCR beta diversity was reported as significantly higher in malignant tumors than in benign nodules, in both blood and tumor samples.

None of the patients had been given any treatment before thyroid surgery. Using T-cell receptor beta sequencing, the study looked back at clinical samples from patients collected from about 2011 to 2018. From the cysteine up to the phenylalanine, the CDR3 has a length of 16 residues. The sequence is cut down to CDR3 DNA, 48 bases in frame from base 1. Sequences SGHRS (CDR1) and YFSETQ (CDR2) are obtained from the germline V gene. A distance of 13 bases separates the germline ends of V and J, which lose 4 bases and 2 bases respectively. Library preparation employed PCR. Data came from an Illumina HiSeq 4000. High-throughput sequencing was used to profile the CDR3 region of the TCR beta-chain in every patient. On the study's bioinformatics: The researchers built a classifier to tell apart papillary thyroid cancer patients with distant metastasis, based on CDR3 differences among clinicopathological groups. The Shannon index was used to assess repertoire diversity, and the Morisita-Horn index was used to assess tumor-blood repertoire similarity. The public reads were reprocessed in TCRdb via fastp at Q25 and MiXCR, keeping in-frame beta chains. TCRdb assigned the V and J calls; the authors' analysis was not used. This sample gives tens of thousands of clones in total; more than 20% of them show up just once. Jointly, the top ten make up about 14% of the sample.

The chain was built from TRBV5-1 and TRBJ2-6, and TRBD1 may be the D gene, going by 6 matching bases. The receptor was isolated from a female donor with papillary thyroid cancer or a benign thyroid nodule (not recorded which). Some clones in this sample may be carry-over from other donors' samples. Sequenced sample: blood. The DNA sequence follows: TGCGCCAGCAGCGGTTCGGGACATCCTGGGGCCAACGTCCTGACTTTC. Its product reads: CASSGSGHPGANVLTF.